This record covers a single T cell receptor (beta chain). Its antigen is unknown. Losses at the gene ends were 3 bases for V and 5 bases for J; bases not matched to a gene: 9. Germline V CDR1 and CDR2: KGHSH, LQKENI. There are 15 residues in the CDR3. A multiplex PCR was run with 60 Vbeta primers and 13 Jbeta primers. Profiled with immunoSEQ multiplex PCR; TCRdb holds only in-frame clones, not every one. The repertoire holds 200,000 to 250,000 clones, with 70% to 85% as singletons. These data are taken from a study of cytomegalovirus exposure and HLA in healthy donors. Study at large: Earlier work reported 110 million or so unique TCR beta sequences from 170 million or so T cells. From donors who were HLA-typed, an early data release held around 80 million unique TCRs. Study observations and caveats: Rarity held for most TCR sequences, but there were some public TCRs that occurred in many donors.

The chain couples TRBV18 to TRBJ1-2, with 7 bases identical to TRBD1. The receptor comes from a woman between 55 and 75 years old in good health and CMV-seropositive. Input material: PBMCs. CDR3 DNA: TGTGCCAGCTCACCCTACTGGGACAGCCGTTATGGCTACACCTTC. This codes for CASSPYWDSRYGYTF.